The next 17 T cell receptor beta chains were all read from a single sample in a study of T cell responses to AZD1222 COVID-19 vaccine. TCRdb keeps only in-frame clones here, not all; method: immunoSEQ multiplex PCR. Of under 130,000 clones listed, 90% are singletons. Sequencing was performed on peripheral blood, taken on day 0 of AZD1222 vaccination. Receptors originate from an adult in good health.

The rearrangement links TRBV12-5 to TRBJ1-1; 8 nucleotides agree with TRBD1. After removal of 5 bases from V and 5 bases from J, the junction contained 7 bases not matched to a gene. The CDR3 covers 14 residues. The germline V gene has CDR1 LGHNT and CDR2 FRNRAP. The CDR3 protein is CASGQGQGRTEAFF. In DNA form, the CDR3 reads TGTGCTAGTGGTCAAGGACAGGGAAGGACTGAAGCTTTCTTT.

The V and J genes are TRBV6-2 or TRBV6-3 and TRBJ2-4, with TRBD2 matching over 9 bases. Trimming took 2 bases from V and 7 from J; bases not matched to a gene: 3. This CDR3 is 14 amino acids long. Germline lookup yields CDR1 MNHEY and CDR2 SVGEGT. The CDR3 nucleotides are TGTGCCAGCAGTTACGGGACTAGCCGCAACATTCAGTACTTC. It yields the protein CASSYGTSRNIQYF.

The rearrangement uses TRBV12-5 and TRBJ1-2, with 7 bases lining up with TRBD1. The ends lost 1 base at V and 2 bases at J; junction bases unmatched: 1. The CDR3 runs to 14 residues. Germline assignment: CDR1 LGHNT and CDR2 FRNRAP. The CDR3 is CASGLETGNYGYTF. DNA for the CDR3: TGTGCTAGTGGTTTGGAGACAGGGAACTATGGCTACACCTTC.

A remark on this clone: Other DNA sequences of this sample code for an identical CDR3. The CDR3 protein is CASSEGNTEAFF. Written as DNA, the CDR3 is TGTGCCTCCTCCGAAGGAAACACTGAAGCTTTCTTT. The chain uses TRBV2 and TRBJ1-1; D gene uncertain. Trimming pared 11 bases from V and 2 bases from J, leaving 12 bases between. Germline CDR1 is SNHLY and CDR2 is FYNNEI. There are 12 residues in the CDR3.

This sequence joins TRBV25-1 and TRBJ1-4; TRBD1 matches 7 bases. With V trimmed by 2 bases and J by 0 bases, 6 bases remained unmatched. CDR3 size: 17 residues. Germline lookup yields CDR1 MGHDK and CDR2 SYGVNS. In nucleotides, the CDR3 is TGTGCCAGCAGTGAAAGCGTCGGGACAGCAACTAATGAAAAACTGTTTTTT. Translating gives CASSESVGTATNEKLFF.

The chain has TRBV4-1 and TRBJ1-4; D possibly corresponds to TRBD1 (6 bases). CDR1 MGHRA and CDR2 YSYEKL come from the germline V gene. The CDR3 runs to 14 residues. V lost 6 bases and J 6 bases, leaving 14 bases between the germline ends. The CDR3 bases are TGCGCCAGCAGTGTAGGGGGGGTCGATGAAAAACTGTTTTTT. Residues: CASSVGGVDEKLFF.

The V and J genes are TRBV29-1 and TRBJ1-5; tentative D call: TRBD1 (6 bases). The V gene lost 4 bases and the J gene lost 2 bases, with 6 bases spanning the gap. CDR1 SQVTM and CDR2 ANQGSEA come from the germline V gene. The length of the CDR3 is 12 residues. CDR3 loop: CSVGQGNQPQHF. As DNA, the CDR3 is TGCAGCGTTGGACAGGGCAATCAGCCCCAGCATTTT. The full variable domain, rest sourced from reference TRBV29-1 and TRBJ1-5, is SAVISQKPSRDICQRGTSLTIQCQVDSQVTMMFWYRQQPGQSLTLIATANQGSEATYESGFVIDKFPISRPNLTFSTLTVSNMSPEDSSIYLCSVGQGNQPQHFGDGTRLSIL.

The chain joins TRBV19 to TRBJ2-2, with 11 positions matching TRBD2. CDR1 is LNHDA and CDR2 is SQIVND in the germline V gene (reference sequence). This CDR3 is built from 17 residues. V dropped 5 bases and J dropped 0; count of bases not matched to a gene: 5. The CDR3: CASSRPTSGTNTGELFF. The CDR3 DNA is TGTGCCAGTAGTCGACCGACTAGCGGGACGAACACCGGGGAGCTGTTTTTT.

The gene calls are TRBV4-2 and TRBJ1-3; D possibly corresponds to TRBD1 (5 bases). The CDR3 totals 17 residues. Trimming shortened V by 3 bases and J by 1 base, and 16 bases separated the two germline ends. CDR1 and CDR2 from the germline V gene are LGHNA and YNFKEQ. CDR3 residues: CASSHTATGGSGNTIYF. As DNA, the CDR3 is TGTGCCAGCAGCCATACAGCCACCGGGGGGTCTGGAAACACCATATATTTT.

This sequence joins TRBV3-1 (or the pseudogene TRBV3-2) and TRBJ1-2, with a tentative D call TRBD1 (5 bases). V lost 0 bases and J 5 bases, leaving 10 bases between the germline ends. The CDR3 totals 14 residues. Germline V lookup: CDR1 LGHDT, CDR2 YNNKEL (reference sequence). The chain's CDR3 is CASSQDTGSYGYTF. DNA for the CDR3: TGTGCCAGCAGCCAAGATACAGGTTCTTATGGCTACACCTTC.

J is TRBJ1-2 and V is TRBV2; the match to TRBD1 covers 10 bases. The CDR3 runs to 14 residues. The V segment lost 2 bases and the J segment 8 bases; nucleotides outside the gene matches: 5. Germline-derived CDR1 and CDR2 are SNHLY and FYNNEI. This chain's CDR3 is CASSELGTGDGYTF. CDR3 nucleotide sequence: TGTGCCAGCAGTGAATTGGGGACAGGGGACGGCTACACCTTC.

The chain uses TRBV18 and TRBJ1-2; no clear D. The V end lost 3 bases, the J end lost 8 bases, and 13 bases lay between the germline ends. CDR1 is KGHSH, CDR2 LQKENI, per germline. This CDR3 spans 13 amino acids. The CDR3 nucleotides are TGTGCCAGCTCACCGTTCGAGGGCGGCGGCTACACCTTC. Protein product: CASSPFEGGGYTF.

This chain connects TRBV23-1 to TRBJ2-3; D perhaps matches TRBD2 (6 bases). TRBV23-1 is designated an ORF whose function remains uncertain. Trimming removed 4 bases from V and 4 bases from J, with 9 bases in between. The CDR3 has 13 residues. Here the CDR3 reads CASSPLAPDTQYF. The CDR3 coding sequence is TGCGCCAGCAGTCCGCTAGCGCCAGATACGCAGTATTTT.

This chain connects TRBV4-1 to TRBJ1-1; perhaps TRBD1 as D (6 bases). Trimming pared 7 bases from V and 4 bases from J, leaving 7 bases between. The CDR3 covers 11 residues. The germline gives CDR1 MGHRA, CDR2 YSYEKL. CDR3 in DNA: TGCGCCAGCAAGGGGGTCACTGAAGCTTTCTTT. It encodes CASKGVTEAFF.

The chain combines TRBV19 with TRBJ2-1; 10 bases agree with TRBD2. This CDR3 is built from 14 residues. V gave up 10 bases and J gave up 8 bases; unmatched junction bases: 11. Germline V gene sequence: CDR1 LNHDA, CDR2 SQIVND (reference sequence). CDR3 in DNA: TGTGCCACTAGAAGCGGGGGGGGCTCTTATGAGCAGTTCTTC. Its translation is CATRSGGGSYEQFF.

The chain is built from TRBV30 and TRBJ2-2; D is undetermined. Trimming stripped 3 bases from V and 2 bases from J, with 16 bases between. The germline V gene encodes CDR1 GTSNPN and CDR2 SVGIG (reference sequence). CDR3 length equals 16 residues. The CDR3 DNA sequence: TGTGCCTGGAGCGCCCCTGGGGAAGTAAACACCGGGGAGCTGTTTTTT. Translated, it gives CAWSAPGEVNTGELFF.

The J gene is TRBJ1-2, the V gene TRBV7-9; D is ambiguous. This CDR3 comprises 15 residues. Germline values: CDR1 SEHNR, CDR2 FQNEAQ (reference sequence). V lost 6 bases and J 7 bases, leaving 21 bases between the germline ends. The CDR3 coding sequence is TGTGCCAGCAGTAAAAACCGGGATGGGTTTTTTGGCTACACCTTC. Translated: CASSKNRDGFFGYTF.